These 8 T cell receptor beta chains came from one sample sequenced in a study of OX40 agonist ivuxolimab in advanced cancers. Sequencing was performed with immunoSEQ multiplex PCR; in TCRdb, only in-frame clones are kept and a portion is missing. This sample has several thousand clones; about two thirds occur once, and the top ten carry about three fifths. The sequencing used CD4+ or CD8+ T cells sorted from blood, collected in a trial of the OX40 agonist ivuxolimab. These receptor sequences come from an adult with an advanced solid tumor such as melanoma, head and neck, liver or kidney cancer.

The chain uses TRBV7-2 and TRBJ1-2; no reliable D call. Trimming shortened V by 3 bases and J by 5 bases, and 13 bases separated the two germline ends. This CDR3 spans 14 amino acids. Per germline, CDR1 SGHTA and CDR2 FQGNSA. This CDR3 is CASSFDGEWYGYTF. In nucleotides, the CDR3 is TGTGCCAGCAGCTTCGACGGGGAATGGTATGGCTACACCTTC.

This chain connects TRBV6-6 to TRBJ2-5; D gene ambiguous. The germline V gene has CDR1 MNHNY and CDR2 SVGAGI (reference sequence). The CDR3 covers 14 residues. Trimming shortened V by 2 bases and J by 2 bases, and 9 bases separated the two germline ends. CDR3 loop: CASSYEDRQETQYF. DNA of the CDR3: TGTGCCAGCAGTTACGAGGACCGACAAGAGACCCAGTACTTC.

CDR3 nucleotides: TGTGCCAGCAGCCTCCACGGGAGGGGAGATGAGCAGTTCTTC. The encoded protein is CASSLHGRGDEQFF. The chain is built from TRBV9 and TRBJ2-1, with TRBD2 matching 8 bases. V was pared by 4 bases and J by 8 bases, with 8 bases of the junction left unmatched. The CDR3 extends over 14 amino acids. The germline V gene has CDR1 SGDLS and CDR2 YYNGEE.

The chain is built from TRBV9 and TRBJ2-2, with D perhaps being TRBD1 or TRBD2 (7 bases each). Germline V gene data show CDR1 as SGDLS and CDR2 as YYNGEE. This CDR3 contains 13 residues. V was cut by 7 bases and J by 7 bases, with 14 bases left in between. The CDR3 nucleotides read TGTGCCAGCCAGGGAGGGGGCAGCGGGGAGCTGTTTTTT. The encoded protein is CASQGGGSGELFF.

J is TRBJ1-3 and V is TRBV28, with D possibly TRBD1 on 6 matching bases. The CDR3 is 14 amino acids. V was pared by 8 bases and J by 0 bases, with 11 bases between. The V gene's germline CDR1 is MDHEN and CDR2 SYDVKM. The CDR3 region is CASVGASSGNTIYF. CDR3 nucleotide sequence: TGTGCCAGCGTGGGGGCCAGCTCTGGAAACACCATATATTTT.

DNA of the CDR3: TGTGCCAGCAGTTACACCCAGGGAGATGGCTACACCTTC. This sequence encodes CASSYTQGDGYTF. This chain joins TRBV6-5 and TRBJ1-2; TRBD1 is a possible D gene (5 bases). V was clipped by 2 bases and J by 6 bases, with 10 bases between them. Per germline, CDR1 MNHEY and CDR2 SVGAGI. This CDR3 comprises 13 residues.

This chain uses TRBV5-1 with TRBJ2-7; the D is unclear. Trimming pared 7 bases from V and 0 bases from J, leaving 14 bases between. Germline CDR1 reads SGHRS; CDR2 reads YFSETQ. This CDR3 spans 14 amino acids. DNA for the CDR3: TGCGCCAGCCGACTCGGAGCGAGCTCCTACGAGCAGTACTTC. Translation gives CASRLGASSYEQYF. The full variable domain, its missing parts supplied by reference TRBV5-1 and TRBJ2-7, is KAGVTQTPRYLIKTRGQQVTLSCSPISGHRSVSWYQQTPGQGLQFLFEYFSETQRNKGNFPGRFSGRQFSNSRSEMNVSTLELGDSALYLCASRLGASSYEQYFGPGTRLTVT.

The V gene is TRBV7-2, the J gene TRBJ2-5; perhaps TRBD2 as D (5 bases). Trimming cost V 2 bases and J 1 base, with 11 bases left between them. Germline CDR1 is SGHTA and CDR2 is FQGNSA. The CDR3 length is 15 residues. CDR3 sequence (DNA): TGTGCCAGCAGCTTATATCGGGAATTCCAAGAGACCCAGTACTTC. It translates to CASSLYREFQETQYF. Combining the CDR3 with reference TRBV7-2 and TRBJ2-5 gives the whole variable domain GAGVSQSPSNKVTEKGKDVELRCDPISGHTALYWYRQSLGQGLEFLIYFQGNSAPDKSGLPSDRFSAERTGGSVSTLTIQRTQQEDSAVYLCASSLYREFQETQYFGPGTRLLVL.